The text below deals with one TCR beta chain. Antigen: not known. These data originate in a study of shared clonotypes between healthy human individuals. Study outcomes and limitations: Sampling was confined to blood; repertoires within tissues likely differ.

Profiled with immunoSEQ multiplex PCR; TCRdb holds only in-frame clones, not every one. The sample lists 950,000 to 1,300,000 clones, about three quarters seen once, with roughly 1.4% in the top ten. J gave up 7 bases and V 8 bases, and 10 bases lay outside the gene matches. This CDR3 has 13 residues. In germline, CDR1 is SNHLY, CDR2 FYNNEI. The receptor was isolated from a man younger than 35 in good health. The specimen was memory CD4+ T cells sorted from blood. Subset noted: CD45RA-negative fraction. This sequence joins TRBV2 and TRBJ1-1; 7 positions match TRBD1. The CDR3 here is CASLRRGHSEAFF. Here the CDR3 DNA reads TGTGCCAGCCTTAGAAGGGGGCACAGTGAAGCTTTCTTT.